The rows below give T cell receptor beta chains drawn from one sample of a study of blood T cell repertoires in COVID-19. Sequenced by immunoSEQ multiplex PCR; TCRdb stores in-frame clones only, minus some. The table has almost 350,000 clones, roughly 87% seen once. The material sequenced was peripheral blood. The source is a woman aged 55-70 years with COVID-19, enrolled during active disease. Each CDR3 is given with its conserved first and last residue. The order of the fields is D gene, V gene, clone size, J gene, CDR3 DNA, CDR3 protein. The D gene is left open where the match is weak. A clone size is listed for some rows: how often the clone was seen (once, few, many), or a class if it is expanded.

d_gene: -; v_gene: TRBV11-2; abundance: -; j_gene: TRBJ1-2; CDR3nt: TGTGCCAGCAGCTTAGGAGGTTTCAACTATGGCTACACCTTC; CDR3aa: CASSLGGFNYGYTF
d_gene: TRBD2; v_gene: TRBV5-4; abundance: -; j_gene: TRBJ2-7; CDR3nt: TGTGCCAGCAGCCCTAGCGGGGTATCCTACGAGCAGTACTTC; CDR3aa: CASSPSGVSYEQYF
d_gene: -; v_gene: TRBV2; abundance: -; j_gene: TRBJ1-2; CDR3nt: TGTGCCAGCATCGGGACAACCGACTATGGCTACACCTTC; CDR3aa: CASIGTTDYGYTF
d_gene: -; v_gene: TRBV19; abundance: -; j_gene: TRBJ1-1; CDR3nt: TGTGCCAGTTACGGGGTTGGCACTGAAGCTTTCTTT; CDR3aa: CASYGVGTEAFF
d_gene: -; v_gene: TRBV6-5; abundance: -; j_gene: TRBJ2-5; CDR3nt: TGTGCCAGCATTACAGGGGGGGCCGGCACAGAGACCCAGTACTTC; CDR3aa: CASITGGAGTETQYF
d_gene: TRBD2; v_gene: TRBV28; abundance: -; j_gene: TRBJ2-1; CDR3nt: TGTGCCAGCAGGGGCGGGGGGGCCTCCTACAATGAGCAGTTCTTC; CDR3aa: CASRGGGASYNEQFF
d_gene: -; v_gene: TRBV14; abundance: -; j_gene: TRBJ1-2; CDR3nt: TGTGCCAGCAGCAGACAGCCCTCGGTGGATGGCTACACCTTC; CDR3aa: CASSRQPSVDGYTF
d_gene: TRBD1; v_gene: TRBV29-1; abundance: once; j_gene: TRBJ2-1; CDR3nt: TGCAGCGCAAGTGGGGCAGGGGGTTACAATGAGCAGTTCTTC; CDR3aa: CSASGAGGYNEQFF
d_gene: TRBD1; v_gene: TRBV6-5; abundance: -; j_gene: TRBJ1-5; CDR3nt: TGTGCCAGCAGGATATCACAGGGGGTAAGTCAGCCCCAGCATTTT; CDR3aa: CASRISQGVSQPQHF
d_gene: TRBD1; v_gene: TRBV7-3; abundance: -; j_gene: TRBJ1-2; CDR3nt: TGTGCCAGCAGCTTCACAGGGGGTGGTGGCTACACCTTC; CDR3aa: CASSFTGGGGYTF
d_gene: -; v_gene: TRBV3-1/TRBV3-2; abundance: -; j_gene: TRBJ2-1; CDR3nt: TGTGCCAGCAGCCAGTCGGATGAGCAGTTCTTC; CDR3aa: CASSQSDEQFF
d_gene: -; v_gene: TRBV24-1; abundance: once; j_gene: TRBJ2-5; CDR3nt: TGTGCCACCAGTGACCTAGCAAAGAGGACCCAGTACTTC; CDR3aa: CATSDLAKRTQYF
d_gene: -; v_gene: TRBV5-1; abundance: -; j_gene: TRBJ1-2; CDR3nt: TGCGCCAGCAGCTTGGCCGCGACACGGGGCTACACCTTC; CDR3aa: CASSLAATRGYTF
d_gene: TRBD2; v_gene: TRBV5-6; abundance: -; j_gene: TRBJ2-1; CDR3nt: TGTGCCAGCAGCTTACAACAACTAGCGGGGGCTTTCTACAATGAGCAGTTCTTC; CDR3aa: CASSLQQLAGAFYNEQFF
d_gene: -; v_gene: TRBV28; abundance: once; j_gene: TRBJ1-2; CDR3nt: TGTGCCAGCAGGGGACCCCGGGAGACTAACTATGGCTACACCTTC; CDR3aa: CASRGPRETNYGYTF
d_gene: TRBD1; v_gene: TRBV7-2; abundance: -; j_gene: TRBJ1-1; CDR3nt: TGTGCCAGCAGCCCAGGGACAGCGAACACTGAAGCTTTCTTT; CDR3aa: CASSPGTANTEAFF
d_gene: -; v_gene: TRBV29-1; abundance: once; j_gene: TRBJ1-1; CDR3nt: TGCAGCGTTGATAGCGGGATCTTGAACACTGAAGCTTTCTTT; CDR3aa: CSVDSGILNTEAFF
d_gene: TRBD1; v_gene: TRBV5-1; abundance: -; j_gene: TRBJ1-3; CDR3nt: TGCGCCAGCAGCGCCTCGACAGGGTTCAGAAACACCATATATTTT; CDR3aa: CASSASTGFRNTIYF
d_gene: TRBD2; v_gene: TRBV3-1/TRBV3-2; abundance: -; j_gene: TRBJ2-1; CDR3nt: TGTGCCAGCAGCCAAGAAATTTGGCTAGCGGCATACAATGAGCAGTTCTTC; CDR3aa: CASSQEIWLAAYNEQFF
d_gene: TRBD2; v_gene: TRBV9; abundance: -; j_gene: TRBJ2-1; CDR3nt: TGTGCCAGCAGCGTACATCCGCTAGCGGGTTACAATGAGCAGTTCTTC; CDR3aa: CASSVHPLAGYNEQFF
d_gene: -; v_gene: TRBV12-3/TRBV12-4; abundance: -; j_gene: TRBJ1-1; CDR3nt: TGTGCCAGCTATATATTATCGAACACTGAAGCTTTCTTT; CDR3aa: CASYILSNTEAFF
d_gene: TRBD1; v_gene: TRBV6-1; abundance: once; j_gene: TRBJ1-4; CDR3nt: TGTGCCAGCAGTGAAAAACGGGACAGGTCTGTAACTAATGAAAAACTGTTTTTT; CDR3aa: CASSEKRDRSVTNEKLFF
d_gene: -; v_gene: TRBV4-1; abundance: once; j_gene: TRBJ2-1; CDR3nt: TGCGCCAGCAGCCAAGAGTCAGGAATTTTCAATGAGCAGTTCTTC; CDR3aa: CASSQESGIFNEQFF
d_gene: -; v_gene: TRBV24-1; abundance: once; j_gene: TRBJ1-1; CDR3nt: TGTGCCACCAGTGATCTTAGCGCTGAAGCTTTCTTT; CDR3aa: CATSDLSAEAFF
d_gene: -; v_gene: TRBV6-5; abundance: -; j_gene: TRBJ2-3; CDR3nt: TGTGCCAGCATTTCCCGGGGACTCACAGATACGCAGTATTTT; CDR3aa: CASISRGLTDTQYF
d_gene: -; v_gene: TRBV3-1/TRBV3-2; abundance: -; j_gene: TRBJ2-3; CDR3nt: TGTGCCAGCAGCCTCGCCCTAGCGCCAGATACGCAGTATTTT; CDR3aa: CASSLALAPDTQYF
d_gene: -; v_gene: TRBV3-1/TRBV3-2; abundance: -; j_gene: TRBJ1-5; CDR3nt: TGTGCCAGCAGCCAAGACATGGGCCGGGGTCAGCCCCAGCATTTT; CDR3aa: CASSQDMGRGQPQHF
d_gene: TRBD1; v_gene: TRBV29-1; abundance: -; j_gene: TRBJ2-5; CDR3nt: TGCAGCGTTGGAATCGGACAGGCTGAGACCCAGTACTTC; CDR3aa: CSVGIGQAETQYF
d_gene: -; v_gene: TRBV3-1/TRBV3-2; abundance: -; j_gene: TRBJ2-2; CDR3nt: TGTGCCAGCAGCCAAGTTAGTGCGGGGACCGGGGAGCTGTTTTTT; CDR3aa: CASSQVSAGTGELFF
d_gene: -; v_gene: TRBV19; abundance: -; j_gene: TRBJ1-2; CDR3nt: TGTGCCAGTAGTATCAGGAACGCGATTGGCTATGGCTACACCTTC; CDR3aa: CASSIRNAIGYGYTF
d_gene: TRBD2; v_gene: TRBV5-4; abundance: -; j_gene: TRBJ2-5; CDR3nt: TGTGCCAGCAGCTTGGGACTAGCGGGGGTAGAGACCCAGTACTTC; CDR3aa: CASSLGLAGVETQYF
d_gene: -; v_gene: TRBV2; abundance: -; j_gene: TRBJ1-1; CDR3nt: TGTGCCAGCAGTGAAGCTGCGAGGTGGACTGAAGCTTTCTTT; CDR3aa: CASSEAARWTEAFF
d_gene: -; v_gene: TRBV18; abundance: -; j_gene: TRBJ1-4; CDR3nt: TGTGCCAGCTCACCAGCACTGGGCCGAACAACTAATGAAAAACTGTTTTTT; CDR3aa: CASSPALGRTTNEKLFF
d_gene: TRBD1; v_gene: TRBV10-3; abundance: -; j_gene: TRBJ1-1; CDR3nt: TGTGCCATCAGTGAAACCACAGGGGGCAAAGCTTTCTTT; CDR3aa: CAISETTGGKAFF